The 19 T cell receptor beta chains below come from one sample, sequenced in a study of shared clonotypes between healthy human individuals. CD45RO-negative CD8 cells positively selected for CCR7 made up the naive population, which excluded terminally differentiated effector memory CD45RA+ cells. The data were produced by immunoSEQ multiplex PCR, yet TCRdb's version contains in-frame clones alone and is incomplete. The sample lists about 2 million clones; less than 95% were seen once. Sequenced: naive CD8+ T cells sorted from blood. The origin of the receptors is a young man in good health.

This chain connects TRBV5-4 to TRBJ2-5; no clear D. Germline lookup yields CDR1 SGHNT and CDR2 YYREEE (reference sequence). The length of the CDR3 is 13 residues. With 5 bases removed from V and 3 bases from J, the gap between germline ends came to 11 bases. This CDR3 is CASRDGWEETQYF. CDR3 nucleotide sequence: TGTGCCAGCAGGGACGGCTGGGAAGAGACCCAGTACTTC.

The CDR3 DNA is TGTGCCAGCAGCCCCGGGACTCAGGGGGAAGAGACCCAGTACTTC. Its protein is CASSPGTQGEETQYF. The V call is TRBV6-6, the J call TRBJ2-5, with a tentative D call TRBD1 (7 bases). Trimming stripped 6 bases from V and 3 bases from J, with 17 bases between. From germline, CDR1 is MNHNY and CDR2 SVGAGI (reference sequence). The CDR3 covers 15 residues.

The chain recombines TRBV11-3 with TRBJ1-1; 9 nucleotides line up with TRBD1. Germline assignment: CDR1 SGHNT and CDR2 YENEEA. The J segment lost 5 bases and the V segment lost 3 bases, leaving 1 base of the junction unmatched. CDR3 size: 13 residues. The CDR3 region is CASSFGQGTEAFF. In nucleotides, the CDR3 is TGTGCCAGCAGCTTCGGACAGGGGACTGAAGCTTTCTTT.

The rearrangement links TRBV4-1 to TRBJ2-2; no reliable D call. Germline CDR1 reads MGHRA; CDR2 reads YSYEKL. Deletions cut 4 bases from V and 6 bases from J, with 9 bases between. This CDR3 spans 13 amino acids. CDR3 coding DNA: TGCGCCAGCAGCCTCGTTCTAGCCGGGGAGCTGTTTTTT. It is translated as CASSLVLAGELFF.

This clone was seen once. This chain links TRBV7-9 with TRBJ1-3; D unclear. V was trimmed by 10 bases and J by 0 bases, leaving 13 bases between them. Germline values: CDR1 SEHNR, CDR2 FQNEAQ (reference sequence). The CDR3 consists of 14 residues. CDR3: CAIPETGSGNTIYF. In nucleotides, the CDR3 is TGTGCCATCCCCGAGACGGGCTCTGGAAACACCATATATTTT.

The V and J genes are TRBV7-9 and TRBJ2-5; D remains unclear. The CDR3 runs to 16 residues. Germline CDR1 reads SEHNR; CDR2 reads FQNEAQ (reference sequence). Trimming removed 0 bases at V and 0 bases at J, with 11 bases between. CDR3 in amino acids: CASSLAVVGHQETQYF. CDR3 sequence (DNA): TGTGCCAGCAGCTTAGCGGTGGTTGGCCACCAAGAGACCCAGTACTTC.

This rearrangement joins TRBV6-4 to TRBJ2-7; D is perhaps TRBD2 (6 bases). V was shortened by 6 bases and J by 0 bases, with 12 bases between the two germline ends. Germline CDR1 is MRHNA and CDR2 is SNTAGT. This CDR3 region has 14 residues. As DNA, the CDR3 is TGTGCCAGCAGGGGGGGACGGGACTCCTACGAGCAGTACTTC. The encoded protein is CASRGGRDSYEQYF.

This rearrangement joins TRBV7-9 to TRBJ2-7; 7 nucleotides agree with TRBD1. The germline V gene encodes CDR1 SEHNR and CDR2 FQNEAQ (reference sequence). The CDR3 consists of 14 residues. After removal of 5 bases from V and 2 bases from J, the junction contained 6 bases not matched to a gene. CDR3 bases: TGTGCCAGCAGCCACCCGGGACAGACCTACGAGCAGTACTTC. Encoded protein: CASSHPGQTYEQYF.

The chain recombines TRBV27 with TRBJ2-7, with D unclear. Germline lookup yields CDR1 MNHEY and CDR2 SMNVEV (reference sequence). This CDR3 has 13 residues. Trimming shortened V by 0 bases and J by 5 bases, and 8 bases separated the two germline ends. The CDR3 sequence: CASSLSNSNEQYF. CDR3 coding DNA: TGTGCCAGCAGTTTATCGAATTCTAACGAGCAGTACTTC.

In DNA, the CDR3 is TGTGCCAGCGCACCGGGGGGTTTTCATCAGCCCCAGCATTTT. Protein sequence: CASAPGGFHQPQHF. V and J are TRBV27 and TRBJ1-5, with a weak D call TRBD1 (5 bases). Germline CDR1 and CDR2: MNHEY and SMNVEV (reference sequence). V was pared by 8 bases and J by 5 bases, with 16 bases between. The CDR3 is 14 residues long.

This clone was recorded only once. The chain has TRBV10-2 and TRBJ2-7; 12 bases align to TRBD2. CDR3 length equals 16 residues. Germline CDR1 WSHSY, CDR2 SAAADI. Germline trimming cut 8 bases from V and 0 bases from J; bases unmatched to any gene: 8. Here the CDR3 DNA reads TGCGCCAGCTCCCGGACTAGCGGGGCGAACTCCTACGAGCAGTACTTC. Protein sequence: CASSRTSGANSYEQYF.

The chain is built from TRBV12-5 and TRBJ1-2; no clear D gene. The CDR3 is 14 residues long. With 4 bases removed from V and 4 bases from J, the gap between germline ends came to 13 bases. In germline, CDR1 is LGHNT, CDR2 FRNRAP. The CDR3 region has the DNA TGTGCTAGTGGTTCTGGACTCGACCTCTATGGCTACACCTTC. Its translation: CASGSGLDLYGYTF.

In its sample, this clone was seen once. V gene TRBV14 combines with J gene TRBJ2-3, with 7 bases fitting TRBD2. The CDR3 is 17 amino acids. Germline CDR1 and CDR2: SGHDN and FVKESK. Trimming cost V 0 bases and J 0 bases; bases outside gene matches: 6. CDR3: CASSQEAAGPSTDTQYF. DNA for the CDR3: TGTGCCAGCAGCCAAGAGGCAGCGGGACCTAGCACAGATACGCAGTATTTT.

The CDR3 bases are TGTGCCAGCAGTTACTCTTGGGGACAGGCAGACCAGCCCCAGCATTTT. Translation gives CASSYSWGQADQPQHF. The chain uses TRBV6-6 and TRBJ1-5; 8 nucleotides align to TRBD1. Germline V gene lookup returns CDR1 MNHNY and CDR2 SVGAGI (reference sequence). Germline trimming cut 0 bases from V and 7 bases from J; bases unmatched to any gene: 8. The CDR3 has 16 amino acids.

A word on this clone: The limits of the CDR3 on the DNA are not certain, so only TCRdb's listed CDR3 is given. The chain couples TRBV5-8 to TRBJ1-1; the D call in the table, TRBD1, was not verified against the DNA. Inclusive of both ends, the CDR3 amounts to 18 amino acids. The germline V gene encodes CDR1 SGHTS and CDR2 YDEGEE. CDR3 residues: CASRQTGLNTEAFFEAFF.

CDR3 in DNA: TGCGCCAGCAGTGAATGGCCAGCGGGAGAGTCTGCAGATACGCAGTATTTT. Protein: CASSEWPAGESADTQYF. This sequence joins TRBV10-1 and TRBJ2-3; 8 nucleotides agree with TRBD2. This CDR3 has 17 residues. V was pared by 3 bases and J by 4 bases, with 12 bases of the junction left unmatched. In germline, CDR1 is WNHNN, CDR2 SYGVQD (reference sequence).

The genes are TRBV7-2 and TRBJ1-4, with D possibly matching TRBD1 (6 bases). The germline V gene has CDR1 SGHTA and CDR2 FQGNSA. The CDR3 loop spans 15 amino acids. V was shortened by 7 bases and J by 0 bases, with 12 bases between the two germline ends. The CDR3 nucleotides read TGTGCCAGCAACAGGGCACATTCAACTAATGAAAAACTGTTTTTT. It encodes CASNRAHSTNEKLFF. Full variable domain (outside the CDR3, taken from reference TRBV7-2 and TRBJ1-4): GAGVSQSPSNKVTEKGKDVELRCDPISGHTALYWYRQSLGQGLEFLIYFQGNSAPDKSGLPSDRFSAERTGGSVSTLTIQRTQQEDSAVYLCASNRAHSTNEKLFFGSGTQLSVL.

The chain combines TRBV5-6 with TRBJ1-4; D is uncertain. The CDR3 length is 16 residues. Trimming took 1 base from V and 0 from J, leaving 10 bases between them. The germline CDR1 and CDR2 sequences are SGHDT and YYEEEE. The CDR3 loop is CASSLREAATNEKLFF. DNA for the CDR3: TGTGCCAGCAGCTTGCGGGAAGCGGCAACTAATGAAAAACTGTTTTTT.

J is TRBJ2-3 and V is TRBV5-4; 7 bases are a match to TRBD1. The J segment lost 2 bases and the V segment lost 0 bases, leaving 3 bases of the junction unmatched. The CDR3 sequence is 15 residues long. The V gene's germline CDR1 is SGHNT and CDR2 YYREEE (reference sequence). CDR3 coding DNA: TGTGCCAGCAGCTTGGTAGGGGGCCTCACAGATACGCAGTATTTT. Translated: CASSLVGGLTDTQYF.